What follows are 28 T cell receptor beta chains derived from one specimen sequenced in a study of blood T cell repertoires in COVID-19. Using immunoSEQ multiplex PCR, the repertoire was profiled, and TCRdb retains in-frame clones only, with some absent. The sample carries a few hundred thousand clones, roughly 90% recorded once. Sample: peripheral blood. These receptors were taken from a woman between 50 and 59 years old with active or convalescent COVID-19.

This chain links TRBV28 with TRBJ2-1; a possible D gene is TRBD2 (7 bases). The germline V gene has CDR1 MDHEN and CDR2 SYDVKM. The CDR3 length is 16 residues. V was shortened by 2 bases and J by 2 bases, with 13 bases between the two germline ends. The CDR3 DNA reads TGTGCCAGCAGTTTAAGGGGGAGGGCCGCCTACAATGAGCAGTTCTTC. Amino acids: CASSLRGRAAYNEQFF.

V and J are TRBV7-8 and TRBJ1-2; D gene unclear. The germline gives CDR1 SGHVS, CDR2 FQNEAQ. The V end lost 1 base, the J end lost 6 bases, and 6 bases lay between the germline ends. CDR3 length equals 12 residues. The CDR3 bases are TGTGCCAGCAGCTTAGTTAAGCATGGCTACACCTTC. Its protein is CASSLVKHGYTF.

The chain is built from TRBV27 and TRBJ2-7; TRBD1 agrees at 10 bases. The CDR3 covers 15 residues. CDR1 is MNHEY and CDR2 is SMNVEV in the germline V gene (reference sequence). V dropped 2 bases and J dropped 3; count of bases not matched to a gene: 4. CDR3 region: CASSLRQGAIYEQYF. DNA of the CDR3: TGTGCCAGCAGTTTACGACAGGGGGCTATCTACGAGCAGTACTTC.

The chain carries TRBV7-3 and TRBJ2-2; the match to TRBD2 covers 10 bases. The ends lost 2 bases at V and 3 bases at J; junction bases unmatched: 3. Germline CDR1 reads SGHTA; CDR2 reads FQGTGA. The CDR3 runs 16 residues. CDR3: CASSLLAGEYTGELFF. In DNA form, the CDR3 reads TGTGCCAGCAGCTTACTAGCGGGGGAGTACACCGGGGAGCTGTTTTTT.

The chain uses TRBV18 and TRBJ1-3; 9 nucleotides line up with TRBD1. The CDR3 consists of 17 residues. CDR1 is KGHSH, CDR2 LQKENI, per germline. Trimming removed 3 bases from V and 8 bases from J; junction bases left unmatched: 14. The DNA for the CDR3 is TGTGCCAGCTCACCCCTATACAGGGGGCCCTCTGGTGACACCATATATTTT. Amino acids: CASSPLYRGPSGDTIYF.

The chain links TRBV5-5 to TRBJ1-1; no firm D call. V shed 4 bases and J shed 0 bases, with 10 bases lying between them. Looked up from germline, CDR1 is SGHKS and CDR2 is YYEKEE (reference sequence). This CDR3 has 14 amino acids. In DNA, the CDR3 is TGTGCCAGCAGCCACACGAACATGAACACTGAAGCTTTCTTT. Protein: CASSHTNMNTEAFF.

V is TRBV6-6 and J is TRBJ1-2; D perhaps matches TRBD1 (5 bases). The CDR3 has 14 amino acids. In germline, CDR1 is MNHNY, CDR2 SVGAGI (reference sequence). V dropped 7 bases and J dropped 7 bases, with 19 bases sitting between them. Here the CDR3 reads CASTSGGARGGYTF. The CDR3 nucleotides are TGTGCCAGCACTTCGGGTGGGGCGCGGGGTGGCTACACCTTC.

The V call is TRBV9, the J call TRBJ1-2; 11 positions agree with TRBD1. V lost 7 bases to trimming and J lost 8 bases; unmatched junction nucleotides: 10. Per the germline V gene, CDR1 is SGDLS and CDR2 is YYNGEE. The CDR3 is 14 residues long. The CDR3 DNA is TGTGCCAGCGCCTCGACTGGGACAGGGGGAGGCTACACCTTC. Translated: CASASTGTGGGYTF.

The chain combines TRBV24-1 with TRBJ1-5; 8 nucleotides agree with TRBD1. The junction had 6 bases not matched to a gene; V was cut back by 9 bases and J by 3 bases. From germline, CDR1 is KGHDR and CDR2 SFDVKD. The CDR3 totals 14 residues. CDR3 protein: CATSDRVNNQPQHF. Here the CDR3 DNA reads TGTGCCACCTCGGACAGGGTAAACAATCAGCCCCAGCATTTT.

The chain links TRBV14 to TRBJ2-7, with D perhaps TRBD2 (5 bases). CDR1 is SGHDN, CDR2 FVKESK, per germline. The V gene lost 1 base and the J gene lost 0 bases, with 10 bases spanning the gap. The CDR3 extends over 15 amino acids. This chain's CDR3 is CASSQVHGNSYEQYF. The DNA of the CDR3 is TGTGCCAGCAGCCAAGTTCACGGGAACTCCTACGAGCAGTACTTC.

V is TRBV5-5 and J is TRBJ1-5; 7 bases are shared with TRBD1. Trimming at V came to 4 bases and at J to 7 bases, leaving 14 bases not matched to a gene. Germline-derived CDR1 and CDR2 are SGHKS and YYEKEE (reference sequence). The CDR3 is 16 residues long. CDR3: CASSRQGQLSGQPQHF. The DNA of the CDR3 is TGTGCCAGCAGCAGACAGGGACAGCTTAGCGGACAGCCCCAGCATTTT. The full variable domain, in which reference TRBV5-5 and TRBJ1-5 provide the parts outside the CDR3, is DAGVTQSPTHLIKTRGQQVTLRCSPISGHKSVSWYQQVLGQGPQFIFQYYEKEERGRGNFPDRFSARQFPNYSSELNVNALLLGDSALYLCASSRQGQLSGQPQHFGDGTRLSIL.

The V call is TRBV5-1, the J call TRBJ2-2, with D maybe TRBD1 (6 bases). CDR1 SGHRS and CDR2 YFSETQ come from the germline V gene. Trimming left V 2 bases short and J 3 bases short, with 11 bases between. This CDR3 has 15 residues. The CDR3 nucleotides are TGCGCCAGCAGCTTCAACAGGGATGACACCGGGGAGCTGTTTTTT. Translation: CASSFNRDDTGELFF.

CDR3 loop: CASSVTPGSPGELFF. The CDR3 DNA reads as TGTGCCAGCAGCGTAACACCAGGGTCCCCCGGGGAGCTGTTTTTT. The rearrangement joins TRBV9 to TRBJ2-2, with D tentatively TRBD1 (5 bases). The CDR3 is made up of 15 amino acids. V shed 1 base and J shed 6 bases, with 13 bases lying between them. Per germline, CDR1 SGDLS and CDR2 YYNGEE. Complete variable domain (other parts from reference TRBV9 and TRBJ2-2): DSGVTQTPKHLITATGQRVTLRCSPRSGDLSVYWYQQSLDQGLQFLIQYYNGEERAKGNILERFSAQQFPDLHSELNLSSLELGDSALYFCASSVTPGSPGELFFGEGSRLTVL.

This rearrangement joins TRBV27 to TRBJ2-7; 7 positions agree with TRBD2. There are 14 residues in the CDR3. Trimming took 2 bases from V and 7 from J; bases not matched to a gene: 8. CDR1 is MNHEY, CDR2 SMNVEV, per germline (reference sequence). The chain's CDR3 is CASSLRDWGGEQYF. The CDR3 nucleotides are TGTGCCAGCAGTTTACGGGACTGGGGGGGAGAGCAGTACTTC.

The chain has TRBV9 and TRBJ2-7, with TRBD1 matching 7 bases. Germline V CDR1 and CDR2: SGDLS, YYNGEE. The V segment lost 0 bases and the J segment 5 bases; nucleotides outside the gene matches: 2. This CDR3 comprises 13 residues. The CDR3 coding sequence is TGTGCCAGCAGCGTAGGACAGGGTAACGAGCAGTACTTC. Encoded protein: CASSVGQGNEQYF.

V is TRBV15 and J is TRBJ1-1, with TRBD1 as a possible D gene (5 bases). V was shortened by 3 bases and J by 0 bases, with 8 bases between the two germline ends. The CDR3 loop spans 14 amino acids. CDR1 is LNHNV and CDR2 is YYDKDF in the germline V gene (reference sequence). The CDR3 sequence is CATSRGRVNTEAFF. CDR3 nucleotide sequence: TGTGCCACCAGCAGGGGGCGCGTGAACACTGAAGCTTTCTTT.

The chain joins TRBV6-6 to TRBJ2-2, with 13 bases aligning to TRBD2. The CDR3 spans 17 residues. J gave up 0 bases and V 7 bases, and 5 bases lay outside the gene matches. The germline V gene has CDR1 MNHNY and CDR2 SVGAGI (reference sequence). CDR3 DNA sequence: TGTGCCAGCACTCGACTAGCGGGGGGAGCGAACACCGGGGAGCTGTTTTTT. As protein: CASTRLAGGANTGELFF.

This chain joins TRBV30 and TRBJ1-1, with D maybe TRBD1 (6 bases). With 3 bases removed from V and 2 bases from J, the gap between germline ends came to 16 bases. From germline, CDR1 is GTSNPN and CDR2 SVGIG (reference sequence). The CDR3 loop spans 15 amino acids. The CDR3 spells CAWSSPDSGNTEAFF. CDR3 DNA sequence: TGTGCCTGGAGCTCGCCGGACAGCGGAAACACTGAAGCTTTCTTT.

The genes are TRBV21-1 and TRBJ1-5; TRBD1, the table's D call, was not compared with the DNA. TRBV21-1 is a recognized pseudogene. This CDR3 contains 15 residues. CDR3 nucleotide sequence: TGTGCCAGCATAGGACAGGGCCAGAGCAATCAGCCCCAGCATTTT. This translates into CASIGQGQSNQPQHF.

The rearrangement links TRBV9 to TRBJ2-1, with 14 bases fitting TRBD2. V lost 4 bases and J lost 6; bases outside the gene matches: 3. The CDR3 consists of 15 residues. Germline V lookup: CDR1 SGDLS, CDR2 YYNGEE. This chain's CDR3 is CASSFGLAGGNEQFF. The CDR3 DNA reads as TGTGCCAGCAGCTTCGGACTAGCGGGAGGCAATGAGCAGTTCTTC.

This clone showed up just a few times. The chain has TRBV4-2 and TRBJ1-1; TRBD1 matches 7 bases. The CDR3 has 14 amino acids. Germline V lookup: CDR1 LGHNA, CDR2 YNFKEQ. Trimming took 4 bases from V and 2 from J; bases not matched to a gene: 4. In DNA form, the CDR3 reads TGTGCCAGCAGCCTTACAGGGGAAAACACTGAAGCTTTCTTT. Residues: CASSLTGENTEAFF.

This rearrangement joins TRBV2 to TRBJ1-2; 11 bases are a match to TRBD1. The CDR3 spans 15 residues. Germline CDR1 reads SNHLY; CDR2 reads FYNNEI. J gave up 8 bases and V 4 bases, and 9 bases lay outside the gene matches. The CDR3 loop reads CASSAGTGGPEGYTF. In DNA, the CDR3 is TGTGCCAGCAGTGCCGGGACAGGGGGACCGGAAGGCTACACCTTC.

V is TRBV6-1 and J is TRBJ2-2; 12 bases are shared with TRBD1. Germline CDR1 is MNHNS and CDR2 is SASEGT. Losses at the gene ends were 10 bases for V and 6 bases for J; bases not matched to a gene: 9. The CDR3 runs to 15 residues. This chain's CDR3 is CAINPGQGAAGELFF. CDR3 in DNA: TGTGCCATCAATCCGGGACAGGGGGCGGCCGGGGAGCTGTTTTTT.

The rearrangement uses TRBV4-1 and TRBJ1-5; 8 bases are a match to TRBD1. Per germline, CDR1 MGHRA and CDR2 YSYEKL. Unmatched junction bases numbered 3, after V lost 0 bases and J lost 2 bases. The CDR3 extends over 16 amino acids. CDR3 sequence reads: CASSQDPGGGNQPQHF. CDR3 coding DNA: TGCGCCAGCAGCCAAGATCCAGGGGGCGGCAATCAGCCCCAGCATTTT.

This chain connects TRBV7-2 to TRBJ1-2; tentatively, D is TRBD1 (5 bases). The V end lost 0 bases, the J end lost 7 bases, and 12 bases lay between the germline ends. The germline gives CDR1 SGHTA, CDR2 FQGNSA. This CDR3 comprises 14 residues. The CDR3 region is CASSLALRVSGYTF. CDR3 nucleotide sequence: TGTGCCAGCAGCTTAGCGCTCAGGGTCAGTGGCTACACCTTC.

J is TRBJ1-2 and V is TRBV11-2; no firm D call. V dropped 1 base and J dropped 4 bases, with 10 bases sitting between them. The CDR3 covers 14 residues. The V gene's germline CDR1 is SGHAT and CDR2 FQNNGV. The CDR3 nucleotides read TGTGCCAGCAGCTTAGTGCCAGGCCGCTATGGCTACACCTTC. It specifies CASSLVPGRYGYTF. Complete variable domain (other parts from reference TRBV11-2 and TRBJ1-2): EAGVAQSPRYKIIEKRQSVAFWCNPISGHATLYWYQQILGQGPKLLIQFQNNGVVDDSQLPKDRFSAERLKGVDSTLKIQPAKLEDSAVYLCASSLVPGRYGYTFGSGTRLTVV.

The chain joins TRBV6-2 or TRBV6-3 to TRBJ1-5; TRBD1 matches at 9 bases. Trimming took 6 bases from V and 2 from J; bases not matched to a gene: 5. The CDR3 totals 15 residues. Germline V gene lookup returns CDR1 MNHEY and CDR2 SVGEGT. The CDR3: CASSPTGGRNQPQHF. DNA for the CDR3: TGTGCCAGCAGCCCGACAGGGGGTCGCAATCAGCCCCAGCATTTT.

Regarding this clone: This sample includes further DNA sequences coding for the same CDR3. This chain uses TRBV29-1 with TRBJ1-1; D is uncertain. The CDR3 contains 11 residues. Trimming removed 5 bases from V and 4 bases from J, with 8 bases in between. Looked up from germline, CDR1 is SQVTM and CDR2 is ANQGSEA. CDR3 region: CSVSRGTEAFF. CDR3 nucleotides: TGCAGCGTTTCTCGAGGCACTGAAGCTTTCTTT.